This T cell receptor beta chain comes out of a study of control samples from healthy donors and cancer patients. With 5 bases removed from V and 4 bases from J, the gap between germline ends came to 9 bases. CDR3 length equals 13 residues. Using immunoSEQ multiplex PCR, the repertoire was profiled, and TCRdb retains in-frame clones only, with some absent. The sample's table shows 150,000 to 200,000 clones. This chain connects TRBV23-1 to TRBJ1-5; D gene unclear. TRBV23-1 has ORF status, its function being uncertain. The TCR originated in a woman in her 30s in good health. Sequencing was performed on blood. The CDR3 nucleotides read TGCGCCAGCAGTTTACCGGCAAATCAGCCCCAGCATTTT. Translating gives CASSLPANQPQHF.